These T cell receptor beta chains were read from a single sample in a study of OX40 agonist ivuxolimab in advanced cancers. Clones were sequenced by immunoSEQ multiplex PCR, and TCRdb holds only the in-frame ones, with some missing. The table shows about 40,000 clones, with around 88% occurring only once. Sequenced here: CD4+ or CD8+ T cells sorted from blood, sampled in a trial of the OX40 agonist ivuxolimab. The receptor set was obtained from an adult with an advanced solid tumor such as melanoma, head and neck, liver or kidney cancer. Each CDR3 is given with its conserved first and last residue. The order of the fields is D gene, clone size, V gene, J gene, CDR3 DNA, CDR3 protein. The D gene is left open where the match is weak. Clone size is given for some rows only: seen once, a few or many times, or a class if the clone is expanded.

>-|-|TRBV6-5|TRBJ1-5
TGTGCCAGCAGTCACGGGGCGGGGCAGCCCCAGCATTTT
CASSHGAGQPQHF
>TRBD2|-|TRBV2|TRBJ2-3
TGTGCCAGCAGTGACGTTCCTAGCGGTACAACCCGGGGGGACACGCAGTATTTT
CASSDVPSGTTRGDTQYF
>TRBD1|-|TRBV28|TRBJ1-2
TGTGCCAGCAGTTTAGTAACAGGGGGCCGCGGCTACACCTTC
CASSLVTGGRGYTF
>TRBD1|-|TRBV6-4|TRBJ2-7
TGTGCCAGCAGCGAAAGGACAGGTGTCTCCTACGAGCAGTACTTC
CASSERTGVSYEQYF
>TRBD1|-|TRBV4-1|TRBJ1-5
TGCGCCAGCAGCCAAGAAGGGACAGACTATAGCAATCAGCCCCAGCATTTT
CASSQEGTDYSNQPQHF
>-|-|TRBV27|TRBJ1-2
TGTGCCAGCAGTTTAGCGGGGGACTATGGCTACACCTTC
CASSLAGDYGYTF
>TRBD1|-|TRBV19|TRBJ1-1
TGTGCCACCCGCACAGGGGCCGCTGAAGCTTTCTTT
CATRTGAAEAFF
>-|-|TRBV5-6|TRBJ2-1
TGTGCCAGCAGCAACCGGGACCTCCGGGGTGAGCAGTTCTTC
CASSNRDLRGEQFF
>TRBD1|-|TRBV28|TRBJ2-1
TGTGCCAGCAGCAAACGGGGGACAGGAACCAATGAGCAGTTCTTC
CASSKRGTGTNEQFF
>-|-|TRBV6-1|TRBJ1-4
TGTGCCAGCCAGGAGGGGAATAATGAAAAACTGTTTTTT
CASQEGNNEKLFF
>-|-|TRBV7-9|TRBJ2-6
TGTGCCAGCAGCTTAAGTAGGACCAACGTCCTGACTTTC
CASSLSRTNVLTF
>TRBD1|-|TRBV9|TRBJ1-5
TGTGCCAGCAGCTCTACAGGGGTCGTTAATCAGCCCCAGCATTTT
CASSSTGVVNQPQHF
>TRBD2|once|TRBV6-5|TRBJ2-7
TGTGCCAGCAGTTACGGGAGGGGCCCCTACGAGCAGTACTTC
CASSYGRGPYEQYF
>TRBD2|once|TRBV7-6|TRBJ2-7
TGTGCCAGCAGCTTAGGGACTAGCGGGAGCCCTAGAATGGTTCGGCAGTACTTC
CASSLGTSGSPRMVRQYF
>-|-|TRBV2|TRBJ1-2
TGTGCCAGCCTATCGGGGGAAGACTATGGCTACACCTTC
CASLSGEDYGYTF
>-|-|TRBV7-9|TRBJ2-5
TGTGCCAGCAGCTTAGCGGGAGCAGAACAAGAGACCCAGTACTTC
CASSLAGAEQETQYF
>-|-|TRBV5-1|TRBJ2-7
TGCGCCAGCAGCTCAGGCCTATCAACCTACGAGCAGTACTTC
CASSSGLSTYEQYF
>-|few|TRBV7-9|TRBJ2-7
TGTGCCAGCAGCTTAGATGAGGCTGAGCAGTACTTC
CASSLDEAEQYF
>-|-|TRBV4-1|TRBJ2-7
TGCGCCAGCAGCCAAGGGACATACTCCTACGAGCAGTACTTC
CASSQGTYSYEQYF
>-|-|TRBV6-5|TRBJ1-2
TGTGCCAGCAGCCCACATCCAAACTATGGCTACACCTTC
CASSPHPNYGYTF
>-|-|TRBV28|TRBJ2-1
TGTGCCAGCAGTTTATATATTGCGGAGCAGTTCTTC
CASSLYIAEQFF
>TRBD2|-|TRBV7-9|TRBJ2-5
TGTGCCAGCAGCTTAACAGCGGGAGGAGGGCAAGAGACCCAGTACTTC
CASSLTAGGGQETQYF
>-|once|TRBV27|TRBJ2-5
TGTGCCAGCAGTTTGTCAGCACACCCGCAAGAGACCCAGTACTTC
CASSLSAHPQETQYF